This TCR beta chain was captured by sequencing in a study of monozygotic twins with inflammatory bowel disease. TCRdb re-analyzed the 5' RACE reads; it lists each CDR3 protein once, without DNA. The listing contains around 380,000 distinct CDR3 sequences. Germline CDR1 reads LNHNV; CDR2 reads YYDKDF (reference sequence). CDR3 length equals 15 residues. V gene TRBV15 combines with J gene TRBJ2-7; TCRdb calls TRBD1, which cannot be checked without DNA. Specimen: blood. The sequence was obtained from a human donor with ulcerative colitis or Crohn's disease, or a healthy co-twin of an affected twin (not recorded which). This CDR3 is CATSRDSGQFYEQYF.